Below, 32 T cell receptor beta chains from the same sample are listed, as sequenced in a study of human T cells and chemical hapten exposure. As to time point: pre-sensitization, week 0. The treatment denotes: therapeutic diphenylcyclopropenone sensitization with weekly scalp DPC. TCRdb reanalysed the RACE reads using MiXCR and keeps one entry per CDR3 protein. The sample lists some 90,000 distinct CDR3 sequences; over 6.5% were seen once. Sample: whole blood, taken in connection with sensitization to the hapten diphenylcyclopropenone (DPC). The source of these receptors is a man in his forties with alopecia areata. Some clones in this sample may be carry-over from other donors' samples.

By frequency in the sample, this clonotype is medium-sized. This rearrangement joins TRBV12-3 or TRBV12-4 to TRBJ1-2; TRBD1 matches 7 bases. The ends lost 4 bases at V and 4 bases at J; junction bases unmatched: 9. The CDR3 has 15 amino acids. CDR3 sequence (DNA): TGTGCCAGCAGTTCCTATACAGGGGTGAGCTATGGCTACACCTTC. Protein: CASSSYTGVSYGYTF.

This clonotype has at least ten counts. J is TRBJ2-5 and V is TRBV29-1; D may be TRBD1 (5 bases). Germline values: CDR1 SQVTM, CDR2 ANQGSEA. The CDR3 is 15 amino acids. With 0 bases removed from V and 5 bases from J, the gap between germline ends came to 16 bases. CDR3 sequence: CSVEDRGSPSETQYF. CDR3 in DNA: TGCAGCGTTGAAGATAGGGGCAGCCCATCGGAGACCCAGTACTTC.

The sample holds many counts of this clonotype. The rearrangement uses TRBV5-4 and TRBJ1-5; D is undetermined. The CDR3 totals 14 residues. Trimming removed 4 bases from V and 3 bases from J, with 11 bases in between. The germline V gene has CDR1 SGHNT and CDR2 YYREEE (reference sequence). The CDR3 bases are TGTGCCAGCAGCAAGGACGGATACAATCAGCCCCAGCATTTT. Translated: CASSKDGYNQPQHF.

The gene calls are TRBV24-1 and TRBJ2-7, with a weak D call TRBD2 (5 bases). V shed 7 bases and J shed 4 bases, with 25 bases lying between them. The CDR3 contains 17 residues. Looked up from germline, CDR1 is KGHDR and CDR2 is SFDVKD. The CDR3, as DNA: TGTGCCACCAGAATAATCAGTATCGGAGGCCCGACGTACGAGCAGTACGTC. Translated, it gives CATRIISIGGPTYEQYV.

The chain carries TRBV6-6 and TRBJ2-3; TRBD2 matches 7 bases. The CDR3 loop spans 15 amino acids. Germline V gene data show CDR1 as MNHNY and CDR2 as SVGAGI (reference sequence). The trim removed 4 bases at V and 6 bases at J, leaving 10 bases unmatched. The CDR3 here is CASSSGLVGFDTQYF. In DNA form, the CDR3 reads TGTGCCAGCAGTTCTGGACTAGTTGGATTCGATACGCAGTATTTT.

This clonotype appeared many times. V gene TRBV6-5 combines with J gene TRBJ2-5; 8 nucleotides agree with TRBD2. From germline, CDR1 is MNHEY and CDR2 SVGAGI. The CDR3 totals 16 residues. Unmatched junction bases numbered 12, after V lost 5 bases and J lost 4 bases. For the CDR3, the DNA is TGTGCCAGCAGTCCCCGGGAAGCGGGAGTCGGAGAGACCCAGTACTTC. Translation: CASSPREAGVGETQYF.

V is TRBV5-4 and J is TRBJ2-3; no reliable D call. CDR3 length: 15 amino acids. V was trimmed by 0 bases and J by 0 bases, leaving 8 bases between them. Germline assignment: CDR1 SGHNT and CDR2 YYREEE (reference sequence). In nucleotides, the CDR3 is TGTGCCAGCAGCTTGGATACGGCTAGCACAGATACGCAGTATTTT. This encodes CASSLDTASTDTQYF.

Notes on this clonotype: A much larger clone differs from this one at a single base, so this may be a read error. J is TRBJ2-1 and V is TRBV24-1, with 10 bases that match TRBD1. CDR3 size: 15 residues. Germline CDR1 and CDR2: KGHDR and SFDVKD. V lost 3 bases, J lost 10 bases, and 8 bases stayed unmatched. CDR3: CATSDNRDRGYEQFF. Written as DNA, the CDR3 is TGTGCCACCAGTGATAACCGGGACAGGGGATACGAGCAGTTCTTC.

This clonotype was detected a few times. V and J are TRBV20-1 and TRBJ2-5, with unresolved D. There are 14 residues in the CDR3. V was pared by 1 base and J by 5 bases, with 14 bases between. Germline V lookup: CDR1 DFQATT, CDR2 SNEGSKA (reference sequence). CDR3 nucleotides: TGCAGTGCTAGAGCGCCCTACTTACGGGAGACCCAGTACTTC. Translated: CSARAPYLRETQYF.

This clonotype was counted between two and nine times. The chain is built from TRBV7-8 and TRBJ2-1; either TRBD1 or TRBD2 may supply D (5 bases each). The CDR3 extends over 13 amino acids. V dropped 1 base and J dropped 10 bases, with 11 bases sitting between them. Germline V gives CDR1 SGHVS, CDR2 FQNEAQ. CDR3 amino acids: CASSLVAGSEQFF. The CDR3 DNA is TGTGCCAGCAGCTTAGTCGCAGGGAGCGAGCAGTTCTTC.

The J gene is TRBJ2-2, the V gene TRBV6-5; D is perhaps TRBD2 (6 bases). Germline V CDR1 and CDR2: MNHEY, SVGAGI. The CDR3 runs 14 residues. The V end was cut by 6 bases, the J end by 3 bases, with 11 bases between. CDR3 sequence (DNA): TGTGCCAGCAGGGGACTGGTGGACACCGGGGAGCTGTTTTTT. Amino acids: CASRGLVDTGELFF.

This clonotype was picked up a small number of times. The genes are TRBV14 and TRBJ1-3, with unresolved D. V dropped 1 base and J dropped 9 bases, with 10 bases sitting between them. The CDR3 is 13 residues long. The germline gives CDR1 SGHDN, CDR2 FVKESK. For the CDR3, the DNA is TGTGCCAGCAGCCAAGTGATAGGCGCCACCATATATTTT. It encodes CASSQVIGATIYF. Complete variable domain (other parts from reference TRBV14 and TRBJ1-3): EAGVTQFPSHSVIEKGQTVTLRCDPISGHDNLYWYRRVMGKEIKFLLHFVKESKQDESGMPNNRFLAERTGGTYSTLKVQPAELEDSGVYFCASSQVIGATIYFGEGSWLTVV.

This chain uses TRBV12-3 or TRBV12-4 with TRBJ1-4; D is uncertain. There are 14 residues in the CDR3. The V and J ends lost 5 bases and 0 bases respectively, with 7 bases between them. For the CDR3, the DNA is TGTGCCAGCAGTCCAAGCACAACTAATGAAAAACTGTTTTTT. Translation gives CASSPSTTNEKLFF.

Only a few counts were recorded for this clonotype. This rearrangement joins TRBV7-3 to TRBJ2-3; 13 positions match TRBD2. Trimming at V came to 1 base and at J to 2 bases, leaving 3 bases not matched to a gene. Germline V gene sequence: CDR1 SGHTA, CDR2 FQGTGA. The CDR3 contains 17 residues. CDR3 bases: TGTGCCAGCAGCTTAAGGGGACTAGCGGGAATCACAGATACGCAGTATTTT. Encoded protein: CASSLRGLAGITDTQYF.

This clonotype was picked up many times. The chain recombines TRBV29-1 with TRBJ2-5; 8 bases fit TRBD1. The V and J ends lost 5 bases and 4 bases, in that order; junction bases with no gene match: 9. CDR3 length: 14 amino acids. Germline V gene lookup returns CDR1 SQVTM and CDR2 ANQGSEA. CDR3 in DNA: TGCAGCGTTCGATCGGACAGGGCAGCAGAGACCCAGTACTTC. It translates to CSVRSDRAAETQYF.

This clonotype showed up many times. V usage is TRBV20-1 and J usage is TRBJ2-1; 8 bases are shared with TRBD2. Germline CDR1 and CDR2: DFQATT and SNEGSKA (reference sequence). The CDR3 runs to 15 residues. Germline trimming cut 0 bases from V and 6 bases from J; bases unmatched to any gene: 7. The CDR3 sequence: CSARDGGRFSNEQFF. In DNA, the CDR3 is TGCAGTGCTAGAGATGGCGGGAGGTTCTCCAATGAGCAGTTCTTC.

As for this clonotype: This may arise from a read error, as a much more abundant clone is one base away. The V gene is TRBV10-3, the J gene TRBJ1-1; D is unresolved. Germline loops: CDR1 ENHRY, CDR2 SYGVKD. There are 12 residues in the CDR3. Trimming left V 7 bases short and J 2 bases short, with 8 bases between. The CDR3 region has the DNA TGTGCCATCACCGGCCGAAACACTGAAGCTTTCTTT. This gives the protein CAITGRNTEAFF.

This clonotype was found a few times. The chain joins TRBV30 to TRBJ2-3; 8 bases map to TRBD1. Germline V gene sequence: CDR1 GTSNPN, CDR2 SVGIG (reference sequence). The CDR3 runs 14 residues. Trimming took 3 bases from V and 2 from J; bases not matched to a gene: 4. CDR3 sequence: CAWRDRAVTDTQYF. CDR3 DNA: TGTGCCTGGAGGGACAGGGCCGTCACAGATACGCAGTATTTT.

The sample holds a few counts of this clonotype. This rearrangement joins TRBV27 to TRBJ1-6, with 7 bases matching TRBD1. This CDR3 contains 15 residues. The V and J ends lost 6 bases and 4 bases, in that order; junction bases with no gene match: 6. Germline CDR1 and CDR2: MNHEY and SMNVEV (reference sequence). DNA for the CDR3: TGTGCCAGCAGGAGACAGGGACCGTATAATTCACCCCTCCACTTT. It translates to CASRRQGPYNSPLHF.

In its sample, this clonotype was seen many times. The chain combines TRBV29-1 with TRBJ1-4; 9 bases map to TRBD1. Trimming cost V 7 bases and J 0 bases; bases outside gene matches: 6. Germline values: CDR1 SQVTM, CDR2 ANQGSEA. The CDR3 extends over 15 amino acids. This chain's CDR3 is CSATGQGSTNEKLFF. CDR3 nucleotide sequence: TGCAGCGCCACAGGACAGGGGTCAACTAATGAAAAACTGTTTTTT.

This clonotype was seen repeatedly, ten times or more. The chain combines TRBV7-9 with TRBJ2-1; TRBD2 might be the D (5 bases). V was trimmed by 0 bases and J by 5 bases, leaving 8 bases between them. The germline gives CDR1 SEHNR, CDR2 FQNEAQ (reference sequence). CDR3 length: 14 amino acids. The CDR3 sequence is CASSLAGVHNEQFF. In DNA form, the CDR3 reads TGTGCCAGCAGCTTAGCGGGAGTCCACAATGAGCAGTTCTTC.

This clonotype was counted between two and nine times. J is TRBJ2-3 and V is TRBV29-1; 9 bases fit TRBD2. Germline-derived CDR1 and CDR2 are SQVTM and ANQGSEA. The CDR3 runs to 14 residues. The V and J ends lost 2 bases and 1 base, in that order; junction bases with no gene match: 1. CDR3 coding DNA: TGCAGCGTTGAACAGCGGGAGGGCACAGATACGCAGTATTTT. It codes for CSVEQREGTDTQYF.

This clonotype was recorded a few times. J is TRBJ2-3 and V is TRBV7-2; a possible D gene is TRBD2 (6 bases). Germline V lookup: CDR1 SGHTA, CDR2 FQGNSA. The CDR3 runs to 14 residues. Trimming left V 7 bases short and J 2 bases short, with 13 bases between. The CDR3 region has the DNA TGTGCCAGCAACTGGGACTCAAACACAGATACGCAGTATTTT. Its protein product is CASNWDSNTDTQYF.

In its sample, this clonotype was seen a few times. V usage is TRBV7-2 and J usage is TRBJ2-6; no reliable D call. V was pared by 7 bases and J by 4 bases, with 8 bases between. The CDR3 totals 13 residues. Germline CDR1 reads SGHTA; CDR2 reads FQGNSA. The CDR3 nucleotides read TGTGCCAGCACCCCTACAGGGGCCAACGTCCTGACTTTC. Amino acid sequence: CASTPTGANVLTF.

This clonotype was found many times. CDR3 region: CSARLGPYEQYF. In nucleotides, the CDR3 is TGCAGTGCTAGACTAGGACCCTACGAGCAGTACTTC. This chain joins TRBV20-1 and TRBJ2-7, with D uncertain. Germline CDR1 reads DFQATT; CDR2 reads SNEGSKA (reference sequence). This CDR3 region has 12 residues. The V and J ends lost 2 bases and 2 bases respectively, with 7 bases between them.

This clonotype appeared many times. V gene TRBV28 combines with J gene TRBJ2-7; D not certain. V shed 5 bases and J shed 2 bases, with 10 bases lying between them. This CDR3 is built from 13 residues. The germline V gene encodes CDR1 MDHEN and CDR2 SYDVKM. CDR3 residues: CASSPRDAYEQYF. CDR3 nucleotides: TGTGCCAGCAGTCCCCGAGACGCCTACGAGCAGTACTTC.

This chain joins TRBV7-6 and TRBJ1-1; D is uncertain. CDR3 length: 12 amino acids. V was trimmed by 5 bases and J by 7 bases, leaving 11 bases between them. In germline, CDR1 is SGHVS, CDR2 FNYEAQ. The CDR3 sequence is CASSQLTNEAFF. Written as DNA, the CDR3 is TGTGCCAGCAGCCAGTTAACTAATGAAGCTTTCTTT.

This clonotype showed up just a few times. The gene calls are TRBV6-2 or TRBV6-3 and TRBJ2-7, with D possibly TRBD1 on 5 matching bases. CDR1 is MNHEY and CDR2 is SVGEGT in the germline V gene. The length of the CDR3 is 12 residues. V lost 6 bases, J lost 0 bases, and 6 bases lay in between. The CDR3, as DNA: TGTGCCAGCAGCAGGGTCTCCTACGAGCAGTACTTC. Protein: CASSRVSYEQYF.

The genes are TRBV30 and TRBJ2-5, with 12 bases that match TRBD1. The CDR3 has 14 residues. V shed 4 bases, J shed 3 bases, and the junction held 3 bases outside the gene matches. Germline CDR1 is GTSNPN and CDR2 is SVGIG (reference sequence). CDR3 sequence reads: CAWTGTGGEETQYF. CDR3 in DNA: TGTGCCTGGACCGGGACAGGGGGCGAAGAGACCCAGTACTTC.

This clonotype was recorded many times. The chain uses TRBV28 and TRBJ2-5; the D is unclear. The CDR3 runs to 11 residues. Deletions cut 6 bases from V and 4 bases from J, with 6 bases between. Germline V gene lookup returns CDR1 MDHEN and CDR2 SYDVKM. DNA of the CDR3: TGTGCCAGCAGCTTGGCAGAGACCCAGTACTTC. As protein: CASSLAETQYF.

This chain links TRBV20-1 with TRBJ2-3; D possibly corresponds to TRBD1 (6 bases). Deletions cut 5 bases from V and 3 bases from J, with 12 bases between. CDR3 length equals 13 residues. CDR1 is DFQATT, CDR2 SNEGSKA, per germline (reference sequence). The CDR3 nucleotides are TGCAGTGCTTGGGGGCCCAGAACAGATACGCAGTATTTT. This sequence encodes CSAWGPRTDTQYF.

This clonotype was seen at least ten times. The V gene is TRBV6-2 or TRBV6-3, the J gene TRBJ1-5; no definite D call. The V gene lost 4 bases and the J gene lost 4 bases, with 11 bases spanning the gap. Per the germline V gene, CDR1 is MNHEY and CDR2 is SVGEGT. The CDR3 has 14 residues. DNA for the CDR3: TGTGCCAGCAGTTCGACACGATCTAATCAGCCCCAGCATTTT. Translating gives CASSSTRSNQPQHF.